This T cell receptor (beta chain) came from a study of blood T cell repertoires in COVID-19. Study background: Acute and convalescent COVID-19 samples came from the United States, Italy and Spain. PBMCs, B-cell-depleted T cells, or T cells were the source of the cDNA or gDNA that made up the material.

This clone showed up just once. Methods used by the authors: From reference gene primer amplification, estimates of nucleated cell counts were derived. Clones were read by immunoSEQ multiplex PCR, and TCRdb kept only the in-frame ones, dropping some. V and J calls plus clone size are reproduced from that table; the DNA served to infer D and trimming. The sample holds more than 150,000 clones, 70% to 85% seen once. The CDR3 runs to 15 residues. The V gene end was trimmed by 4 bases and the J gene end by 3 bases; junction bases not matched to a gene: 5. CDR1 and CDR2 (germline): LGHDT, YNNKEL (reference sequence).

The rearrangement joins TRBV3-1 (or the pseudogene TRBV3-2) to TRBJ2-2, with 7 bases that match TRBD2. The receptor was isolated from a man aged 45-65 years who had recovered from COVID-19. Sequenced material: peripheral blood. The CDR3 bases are TGTGCCAGCAGCCTACAACGGGGGGACACCGGGGAGCTGTTTTTT. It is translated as CASSLQRGDTGELFF.